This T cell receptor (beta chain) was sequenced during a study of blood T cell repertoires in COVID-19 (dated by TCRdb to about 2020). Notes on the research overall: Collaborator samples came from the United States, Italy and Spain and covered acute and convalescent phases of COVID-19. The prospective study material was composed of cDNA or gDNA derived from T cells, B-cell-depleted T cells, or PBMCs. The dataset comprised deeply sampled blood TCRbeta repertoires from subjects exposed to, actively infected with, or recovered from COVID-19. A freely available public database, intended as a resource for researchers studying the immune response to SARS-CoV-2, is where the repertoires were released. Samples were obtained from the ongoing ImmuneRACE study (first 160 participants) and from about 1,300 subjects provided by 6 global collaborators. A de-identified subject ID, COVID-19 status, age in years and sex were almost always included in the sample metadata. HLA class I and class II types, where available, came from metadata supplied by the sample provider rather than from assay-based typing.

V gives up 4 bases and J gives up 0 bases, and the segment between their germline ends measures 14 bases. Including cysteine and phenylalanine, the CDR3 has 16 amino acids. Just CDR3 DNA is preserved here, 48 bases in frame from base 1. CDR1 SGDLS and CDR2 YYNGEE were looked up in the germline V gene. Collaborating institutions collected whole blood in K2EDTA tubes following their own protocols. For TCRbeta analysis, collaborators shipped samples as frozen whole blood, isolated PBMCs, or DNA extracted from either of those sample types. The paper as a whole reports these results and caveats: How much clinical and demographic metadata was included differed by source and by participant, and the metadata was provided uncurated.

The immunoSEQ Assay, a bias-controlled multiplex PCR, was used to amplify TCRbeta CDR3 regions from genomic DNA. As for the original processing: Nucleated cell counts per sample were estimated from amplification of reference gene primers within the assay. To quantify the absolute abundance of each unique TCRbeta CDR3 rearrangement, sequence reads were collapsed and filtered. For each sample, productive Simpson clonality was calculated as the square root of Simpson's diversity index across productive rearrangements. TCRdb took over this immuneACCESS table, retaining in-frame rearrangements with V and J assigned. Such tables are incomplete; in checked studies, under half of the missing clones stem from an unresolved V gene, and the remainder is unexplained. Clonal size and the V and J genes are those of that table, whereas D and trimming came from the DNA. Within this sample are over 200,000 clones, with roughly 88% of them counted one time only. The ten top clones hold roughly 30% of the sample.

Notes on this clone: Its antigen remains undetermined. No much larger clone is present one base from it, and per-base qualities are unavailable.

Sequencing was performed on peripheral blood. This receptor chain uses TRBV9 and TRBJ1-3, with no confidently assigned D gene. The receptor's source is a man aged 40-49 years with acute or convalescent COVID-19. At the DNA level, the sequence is TGTGCCAGCAGCACCTCCCCAGGATTCTCTGGAAACACCATATATTTT. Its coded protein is CASSTSPGFSGNTIYF. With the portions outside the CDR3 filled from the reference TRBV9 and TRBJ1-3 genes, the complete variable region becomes DSGVTQTPKHLITATGQRVTLRCSPRSGDLSVYWYQQSLDQGLQFLIQYYNGEERAKGNILERFSAQQFPDLHSELNLSSLELGDSALYFCASSTSPGFSGNTIYFGEGSWLTVV.